This T cell receptor beta chain was recorded in a study of cytomegalovirus exposure and HLA in healthy donors. Across the whole study: Prior work identified some 120 million unique TCR beta sequences in about 179 million T cells. Early released data had approximately 86 million unique TCRs, all coming from HLA-typed donors. Regarding the study as a whole: A later analysis associated some 18,000 TCR beta sequences with HLA alleles at a 0.05 false discovery rate. Confirmation in vitro established that a few CMV-associated chains were specific for CMV antigens.

In regard to this clone: What it recognizes is unknown.

The PCR employed 60 Vbeta primers together with 13 Jbeta primers. The assay was immunoSEQ multiplex PCR, and TCRdb's table has in-frame clones only and misses some. The profile shows 200,000 to 250,000 clones, roughly 80% of them singletons. The receptor comes from a man younger than 45 in good health and CMV-seronegative. What was sequenced was PBMCs.

This CDR3 is CASSVELAYNEQFF. DNA for the CDR3: TGTGCCAGCAGCGTAGAACTAGCCTACAATGAGCAGTTCTTC. The chain carries TRBV9 and TRBJ2-1, with D possibly being TRBD2 (5 bases). CDR1 and CDR2 from the germline V gene are SGDLS and YYNGEE. V gave up 0 bases and J gave up 2 bases, with 6 bases separating them. The CDR3 has 14 amino acids.